The entry below describes one T cell receptor (beta chain). Its cognate antigen is unknown. RNA amounts of roughly 0.45 to 1 ug underwent reverse transcription with random hexamers. Via MiXCR, TCRdb re-called the immunoSEQ multiplex PCR reads, giving one row per CDR3 protein. Altogether 45,000 or so distinct CDR3 sequences are present, approximately 94% being singletons, with the ten largest covering around 0.53%. The sample comes from a study of CD8 T cells in Susac syndrome. Study findings and constraints: The study admitted that it had a relatively small number of individuals in its TCR sequencing and HLA analysis.

The germline V gene has CDR1 SQVTM and CDR2 ANQGSEA. The CDR3 is 16 residues long. Trimming took off 8 bases at V and 0 bases at J, with 20 bases between the two ends. Controls were healthy donors chosen to match patients in age and sex. The CD8+ and CD4+ T cells were negatively isolated, with the TEMRA cells enriched by FACS. The rearrangement uses TRBV29-1 and TRBJ2-1, with a tentative D call TRBD1 (6 bases). The receptor's source is a human donor in good health. Material: CD8+ T cells from PBMCs. In DNA form, the CDR3 reads TGCAGCCCACTTAGGACAGTCCCATCCTCCTACAATGAGCAGTTCTTC. Its translation: CSPLRTVPSSYNEQFF.